The 5 T cell receptor beta chains below all came from one sample that was sequenced in a study of a mutant IDH1 vaccine in newly diagnosed glioma. Their antigens remain unidentified. The time point: week 5, during vaccination. Each dose of the vaccine consisted of 300 ug of mutant IDH1 20-mer peptide, with topical imiquimod. Sequencing used immunoSEQ multiplex PCR; TCRdb keeps in-frame clones, though not all of them. The sample shows 50,000 to 60,000 clones, 78% of them seen only once. The specimen comprised PBMCs, sampled from a glioma patient whose treatment included an IDH1 peptide vaccine. The receptors were sampled from a man in his fifties with glioma.

This clone was counted only a few times. The genes are TRBV7-9 and TRBJ2-7; 7 nucleotides match TRBD2. Losses at the gene ends were 5 bases for V and 7 bases for J; bases not matched to a gene: 8. The CDR3 has 13 residues. Looked up from germline, CDR1 is SEHNR and CDR2 is FQNEAQ (reference sequence). The CDR3 DNA reads as TGTGCCAGCAGCACCCGGGCTAGCGGAGAGCAGTACTTC. This translates into CASSTRASGEQYF.

In its sample, this clone ranks as medium-sized (0.01 to 0.1%). The chain uses TRBV28 and TRBJ2-7, with D possibly being TRBD1 (5 bases). Germline V gives CDR1 MDHEN, CDR2 SYDVKM. The CDR3 sequence is 13 residues long. The germline V and J ends were trimmed by 6 bases and 2 bases, with 11 bases remaining between them. CDR3: CASSLDSTYEQYF. DNA of the CDR3: TGTGCCAGCAGCCTTGACAGTACCTACGAGCAGTACTTC.

The chain is built from TRBV30 and TRBJ2-7; 8 nucleotides match TRBD1. The V gene's germline CDR1 is GTSNPN and CDR2 SVGIG (reference sequence). Unmatched junction bases numbered 9, after V lost 0 bases and J lost 2 bases. This CDR3 comprises 16 residues. The CDR3 bases are TGTGCCTGGAGTGTATACCTCGGGACAGGCGCCTACGAGCAGTACTTC. The encoded protein is CAWSVYLGTGAYEQYF.

This clone turned up a few times. This chain joins TRBV29-1 and TRBJ1-1; D not certain. CDR3 length: 11 amino acids. The V gene's germline CDR1 is SQVTM and CDR2 ANQGSEA. The CDR3 reads CTSRDGTEAFF. Here the CDR3 DNA reads TGCACCTCGAGGGATGGCACTGAAGCTTTCTTT.

This clone was picked up a small number of times. The gene calls are TRBV7-9 and TRBJ1-2; 7 bases map to TRBD1. Germline V gene data show CDR1 as SEHNR and CDR2 as FQNEAQ (reference sequence). The CDR3 is 15 amino acids. The V and J ends lost 5 bases and 2 bases, in that order; junction bases with no gene match: 8. For the CDR3, the DNA is TGTGCCAGCAGCCCCGTCCCACAGGGGAACTATGGCTACACCTTC. Its translation is CASSPVPQGNYGYTF.